These T cell receptor beta chains were read from a single sample in a study of T cells after yellow fever vaccination. TCRdb redid the calling of the 5' RACE reads with MiXCR, one entry per CDR3 protein. Altogether a few hundred thousand distinct CDR3 sequences are present, 18% being singletons, with the ten largest covering roughly a sixth. The sequenced sample was PBMCs, obtained before the yellow fever booster vaccination. The receptor set was obtained from a man younger than 30 who received the YFV17D yellow fever vaccine. CDR3s leave out the opening cysteine and the closing phenylalanine or tryptophan. D genes are given only for firm matches.

D	V	J	CDR3
.	TRBV5-1	TRBJ2-6	ASSPDPGPGQGANVLT
.	TRBV10-3	TRBJ1-4	AISEGNEKLF
TRBD1	TRBV7-2	TRBJ1-3	AGGAGGSGNTIY
.	TRBV5-1	TRBJ2-2	ASSRQQGGGELF
.	TRBV12-5	TRBJ2-3	ASGSRRRGDGTDTQY
TRBD2	TRBV5-1	TRBJ2-1	ASRGLADNEQF
TRBD1	TRBV5-1	TRBJ2-3	ASSLVRTGDSGTDTQY
TRBD1	TRBV5-1	TRBJ1-1	ASTALGTENTEAF
TRBD1	TRBV20-1	TRBJ2-5	SARSRQGYYQETQY
.	TRBV27	TRBJ2-7	ASSLLGTGSYEQY
.	TRBV9	TRBJ2-3	ASSTRVGVRATDTQY
.	TRBV7-2	TRBJ2-7	ASSLFPMDTSYEQY
.	TRBV6-5	TRBJ1-1	ASSYDMTSLGGEAF
.	TRBV19	TRBJ2-3	ASSIQATDTQY
.	TRBV20-1	TRBJ1-1	SAGRNTEAF
TRBD2	TRBV9	TRBJ2-1	ASTAGGTAEQF
.	TRBV5-1	TRBJ2-3	ASSLARAGADTQY
.	TRBV2	TRBJ2-4	ASSEAGASQAKNIQY
TRBD1	TRBV18	TRBJ2-4	ASSQGTENIQY
.	TRBV10-3	TRBJ1-2	AIRHRDGYGYT
TRBD2	TRBV12-3/TRBV12-4	TRBJ2-3	ASSFQAGAQVPY
.	TRBV7-3	TRBJ2-1	ASSPLGGPHEQF
.	TRBV5-1	TRBJ2-5	ASSLSSRERETQY
TRBD1	TRBV10-3	TRBJ1-2	AINTGVNYGYT
TRBD2	TRBV25-1	TRBJ2-3	ASSELGSGGQRDTQY
.	TRBV12-3/TRBV12-4	TRBJ2-3	ASGSWGDTQY
TRBD1	TRBV12-3/TRBV12-4	TRBJ2-3	ASSRQGLSTDTQY
TRBD1	TRBV15	TRBJ1-2	ATSRDTGAAT
.	TRBV3-1	TRBJ2-6	ASSQGEGHTLGANVLT
.	TRBV10-3	TRBJ2-5	AISESVVQETQY
.	TRBV5-1	TRBJ2-1	ASSLAGSWNEQF
.	TRBV19	TRBJ2-2	ASSPSPGTGELF
.	TRBV7-6	TRBJ2-3	ASSPAVTDTQY
TRBD2	TRBV20-1	TRBJ2-5	SADRAGGQETQY
.	TRBV3-1	TRBJ2-3	ASSQAEAVYTQY
.	TRBV24-1	TRBJ2-1	ATSDPSGNEQF
.	TRBV6-6	TRBJ2-7	ASSPSWKLGGYEQY
.	TRBV9	TRBJ1-2	ASSVAMNGPYGYT
.	TRBV19	TRBJ2-1	ASSIGGFEQF
TRBD1	TRBV6-5	TRBJ1-2	ASSQQGALYGYT
TRBD1	TRBV18	TRBJ2-5	ASSDSTGGYQETQY
TRBD1	TRBV10-3	TRBJ1-5	AISGGRQGDQPQH
TRBD1	TRBV15	TRBJ2-7	ATSRGDSSYEQY
TRBD2	TRBV6-6	TRBJ2-1	ASSRERGDYNEQF
TRBD2	TRBV5-1	TRBJ2-1	ASSLGGGSNEQF
.	TRBV25-1	TRBJ2-7	ASSEAGAREGEQY
TRBD1	TRBV5-1	TRBJ1-1	ASSWNGQGEAF
TRBD1	TRBV20-1	TRBJ2-3	SAKPPGQRKRDTQY
.	TRBV5-1	TRBJ2-4	ASSFQDVEGIQY
TRBD1	TRBV6-4	TRBJ1-1	ASSASGTGGNTEAF
.	TRBV7-9	TRBJ1-1	AIAWAPFMNTEAF
.	TRBV7-9	TRBJ2-6	ASSLTPGAGANVLT